These T cell receptor beta chains were read from a single sample in a study of T cell repertoires in cytomegalovirus infection. No antigen is known for these receptors. TCRdb recomputed calls from the reads with MiXCR, one row per CDR3 protein. The sample includes about 52,000 distinct CDR3 sequences, about 20% of them seen just once. Specimen: CD8+ T cells from cultured PBMCs, collected from culture after CMV antigen stimulation. The receptors come from a human donor in good health (CMV status not recorded). Some clones in this sample may be carry-over from other donors' samples. Both conserved end residues are part of each CDR3. D genes are given only for firm matches. Size values are once, few and many counts, or a class for expanded clones, and some rows have none.

size	D	V	J	DNA	CDR3
NA	NA	TRBV7-9	TRBJ1-1	TGTGCCAGCAGCTTTTATGGGGGTGAAGCTTTCTTT	CASSFYGGEAFF
NA	NA	TRBV4-3	TRBJ2-1	TGCGCCAGCAGCCAAGACGACAGTCGAGAGCAGTTCTTC	CASSQDDSREQFF
NA	NA	TRBV12-3/TRBV12-4	TRBJ2-1	TGTGCCAGCAGTCCCGCCCGGAATTACAATGAGCAGTTCTTC	CASSPARNYNEQFF
NA	NA	TRBV20-1	TRBJ2-4	TGCAGTGCTAGACCGGCAGGGGTGGCCAAAAACATTCAGTACTTC	CSARPAGVAKNIQYF
few	TRBD2	TRBV20-1	TRBJ2-2	TGCAGTGCTAGAGACGGGGGGATGCCCGGGGAGCTGTTTTTT	CSARDGGMPGELFF
few	NA	TRBV7-7	TRBJ2-3	TGTGCTAGCAGCTCCACCCGAGGGGCGGGGGCCTTCACAGATACGCAGTATTTT	CASSSTRGAGAFTDTQYF
NA	TRBD2	TRBV4-1	TRBJ2-3	TGCGCCAGCAGCCAGGCCGTCCTAGCGGGGGGCCTTACGAGCACAGATACGCAGTATTTT	CASSQAVLAGGLTSTDTQYF
NA	NA	TRBV4-2	TRBJ1-1	TGTGCCAGCAGCCCAAGGGGACGGGGGATTATGAACACTGAAGCTTTCTTT	CASSPRGRGIMNTEAFF
NA	TRBD2	TRBV9	TRBJ2-5	TGTGCCAGCAGCGTAGAACGGGGGGTTAGGGAGACCCAGTACTTC	CASSVERGVRETQYF
NA	NA	TRBV7-6	TRBJ1-2	TGTGCCAGCAGCCCTCGAACAGCTAACTATGGCTACACCTTC	CASSPRTANYGYTF
NA	NA	TRBV6-2/TRBV6-3	TRBJ1-1	TGTGCCAGCAGCTACGTTGGGACGGCGAACACTGAAGCTTTCTTT	CASSYVGTANTEAFF
NA	NA	TRBV7-2	TRBJ1-6	TGTGCCAGCAGCTTCGGGGGTCCCCTCCACTTT	CASSFGGPLHF
NA	NA	TRBV4-3	TRBJ1-2	TGCGCCAGCAGCCAAAAACAGGGTCGTAGTGGCTACACCTTC	CASSQKQGRSGYTF
NA	TRBD1	TRBV6-8	TRBJ2-4	TGTGCCAGCAGTTACTCCTTCGCCGGGACAGAAAACATTCAGTACTTC	CASSYSFAGTENIQYF
NA	TRBD2	TRBV24-1	TRBJ2-5	TGTGCCACCAGTGACTTCGGGACTAGCGGGGGGATGGAAGAGACCCAGTACTTC	CATSDFGTSGGMEETQYF
many	TRBD2	TRBV7-2	TRBJ2-7	TGTGCCAGCAGCTTAGCGGGCGGGGGGCCCGCAGGCCACGAGCAGTACTTC	CASSLAGGGPAGHEQYF
once	NA	TRBV27	TRBJ1-6	TGTGCCAGCAGTTTCAGGGATTCACCCCTCCACTTT	CASSFRDSPLHF
few	TRBD1	TRBV20-1	TRBJ1-1	TGCAGTGCTAGGGAGAGACAGGGTAGGGGTGAAGCTTTCTTT	CSARERQGRGEAFF
NA	TRBD2	TRBV29-1	TRBJ2-3	TGCAGCGTCGACACGATCGGGGGGGACACAGATACGCAGTATTTT	CSVDTIGGDTDTQYF
many	NA	TRBV12-3/TRBV12-4	TRBJ2-7	TGTGCCAGCAGCGAGGGGGCCTACGAGCAGTACTTC	CASSEGAYEQYF
NA	NA	TRBV19	TRBJ1-6	TGTGCCAGTAGTATAGACAGCGCAGGGGAAGGACCCCTCCACTTT	CASSIDSAGEGPLHF
few	TRBD2	TRBV7-9	TRBJ2-4	TGTGCCAGCTCCCGCTCGGCTAGCGGGATAATAGCCAAAAACATTCAGTACTTC	CASSRSASGIIAKNIQYF
NA	NA	TRBV7-6	TRBJ2-7	TGTGCCAGCAGCTTAGCGGGGACCCGTACACGGGAGCAGTACTTC	CASSLAGTRTREQYF
few	NA	TRBV19	TRBJ1-3	TGTGCCAGTAGTATCATCGGCTTTAGCCCTGGAAACACCATATATTTT	CASSIIGFSPGNTIYF
few	NA	TRBV12-3/TRBV12-4	TRBJ2-7	TGTGCCAGCAGTGGAAATTCGCGCAGGGGTTACGAGCAGTACTTC	CASSGNSRRGYEQYF
NA	TRBD2	TRBV12-3/TRBV12-4	TRBJ2-4	TGTGCCAGCAGCCCTACTAGCGCGGTGCAGTACTTC	CASSPTSAVQYF
NA	TRBD1	TRBV6-4	TRBJ1-4	TGTGCCAGCAGATGGACAGGGGTGAATGAAAAACTGTTTTTT	CASRWTGVNEKLFF
few	NA	TRBV7-8	TRBJ1-2	TGTGCCAGCAGCCCACGTCCAGCAGACTTCTATGGCTACACCTTC	CASSPRPADFYGYTF
few	TRBD2	TRBV7-9	TRBJ2-4	TGTGCCAGCAGCCCCACCGGGGGGTGGTCCAAAAACATTCAGTACTTC	CASSPTGGWSKNIQYF
NA	NA	TRBV6-1	TRBJ1-1	TGTGCCAGCAGTTCGACTCAGGGGAACACTGAAGCTTTCTTT	CASSSTQGNTEAFF
few	TRBD1	TRBV12-3/TRBV12-4	TRBJ1-5	TGTGCCAGCACCGAGACAGGGGGACAGCCCCAGCATTTT	CASTETGGQPQHF
few	NA	TRBV5-6	TRBJ1-2	TGTGCCAGCAGCTTGTCATCTATGGGGAATCACTTC	CASSLSSMGNHF
NA	NA	TRBV19	TRBJ2-7	TGTGCCAGTAGTATAAGGGTTGGAGCCTACGAGCAGTACTTC	CASSIRVGAYEQYF
many	TRBD2	TRBV7-2	TRBJ2-5	TGTGCCAGCAGTTTGGCCGGGACTAGCGGGCCAGGATTCCAAGAGACCCAGTACTTC	CASSLAGTSGPGFQETQYF
few	TRBD1	TRBV25-1	TRBJ1-6	TGTGCCAGCAGCTCTATCGGGACAGGGTATTCACCCCTCCACTTT	CASSSIGTGYSPLHF
few	TRBD2	TRBV27	TRBJ2-4	TGTGCCAGCAGAATGTTTAGCGGGGGGGCCGAAAACATTCAGTACTTC	CASRMFSGGAENIQYF
few	NA	TRBV12-3/TRBV12-4	TRBJ1-5	TGTGCCAGCACCACGGTTCTCAATCAGCCCCAGCATTTT	CASTTVLNQPQHF
many	NA	TRBV7-2	TRBJ1-1	TGTGCCAGCAGCTTAGTCTCCACTGAAGCTTTCTTT	CASSLVSTEAFF
few	TRBD1	TRBV12-3/TRBV12-4	TRBJ2-5	TGTGCCAGCAGTCCTCGGACAGGTTTAGAGACCCAGTACTTC	CASSPRTGLETQYF
few	TRBD1	TRBV27	TRBJ2-3	TGTGCCAGCAGTCCCAGACAGGGGCGTAGCACAGATACGCAGTATTTT	CASSPRQGRSTDTQYF
NA	NA	TRBV11-2	TRBJ2-1	TGTGCCAGCAGCTTCGGGACCAATGAGCAGTTCTTC	CASSFGTNEQFF
many	NA	TRBV11-2	TRBJ1-5	TGTGCCAGCAGCTTAGGGAGACTAAGCAATCAGCCCCAGCATTTT	CASSLGRLSNQPQHF
NA	NA	TRBV12-3/TRBV12-4	TRBJ2-1	TGTGCCAGCAGCTCCAGGGGATCTGAGCAGTTCTTC	CASSSRGSEQFF
NA	TRBD1	TRBV28	TRBJ1-5	TGTGCCAGCAGTTATGGGACAGTGGGGAATCAGCCCCAGCATTTT	CASSYGTVGNQPQHF
few	NA	TRBV5-3	TRBJ2-4	TGTGCCAGCAGCTTGCGGCACCTATCCCTCAAAAACATTCAGTACTTC	CASSLRHLSLKNIQYF
NA	NA	TRBV7-2	TRBJ1-2	TGTGCGGAGAGAAACTATGGCTACACCTTC	CAERNYGYTF
NA	NA	TRBV6-1	TRBJ1-2	TGTGCCAGCAATGAAGGGGCAGGGAATGGCTACACCTTC	CASNEGAGNGYTF
NA	NA	TRBV2	TRBJ2-5	TGTGCCAGCAGTGAAGCCCCGTTGTCTCAAGAGACCCAGTACTTC	CASSEAPLSQETQYF
NA	NA	TRBV19	TRBJ2-1	TGTGCCAGTAGTATATCCCACTTTCGAGGGGGGGCCGACAATGAGCAGTTCTTC	CASSISHFRGGADNEQFF
NA	TRBD1	TRBV11-3	TRBJ1-6	TGTGCCAGCAGCTCATCCGGGACAGAGAGTATTGGGAATTCACCCCTCCACTTT	CASSSSGTESIGNSPLHF